These T cell receptor beta chains were read from a single sample in a study of shared clonotypes between healthy human individuals. Assay: immunoSEQ multiplex PCR; the TCRdb copy retains only in-frame clones and omits some. The sample carries roughly 2.2 million clones, roughly 92% recorded once. Material for sequencing was naive CD4+ T cells from PBMCs. These receptors originate from a young man in good health. Some clones in this sample may be carry-over from other donors' samples. CDR3s include the opening cysteine and the closing phenylalanine or tryptophan. A D gene is named only where the DNA matches it firmly. Not all rows give a size; the values are once, few, many and, for expanded clones, a class.

d_gene,j_gene,v_gene,abundance,CDR3aa,CDR3nt
NA,TRBJ2-2,TRBV12-5,NA,CASGLPPGELFF,TGTGCTAGTGGTTTGCCTCCGGGGGAGCTGTTTTTT
TRBD1,TRBJ1-6,TRBV30,NA,CAFRGDSPLHF,TGTGCCTTCAGGGGGGATTCACCCCTCCACTTT
NA,TRBJ1-2,TRBV10-3,NA,CAISEIEGGSYGYTF,TGTGCCATCAGTGAGATCGAGGGGGGTAGCTATGGCTACACCTTC
NA,TRBJ1-1,TRBV9,NA,CASSVEQLNTEAFF,TGTGCCAGCAGCGTCGAACAGTTGAACACTGAAGCTTTCTTT
NA,TRBJ1-4,TRBV29-1,NA,CSVLDWGAETANEKLFF,TGCAGCGTCCTGGACTGGGGAGCTGAGACGGCTAATGAAAAACTGTTTTTT
NA,TRBJ2-3,TRBV27,NA,CASSPPGRSPDTQYF,TGTGCCAGCAGTCCCCCAGGCCGTTCTCCAGATACGCAGTATTTT
TRBD2,TRBJ2-1,TRBV19,once,CASKPGGPREQFF,TGTGCCAGTAAGCCGGGAGGGCCTCGTGAGCAGTTCTTC
NA,TRBJ2-6,TRBV21-1,once,CASSNEGPRTRGCGSGANVLTF,TGTGCCAGCAGCAATGAGGGCCCGCGGACTAGAGGATGCGGCTCTGGGGCCAACGTCCTGACTTTC
NA,TRBJ2-7,TRBV11-3,NA,CASSLDGSSSGEQYF,TGTGCCAGCAGCTTAGATGGCAGTAGTTCAGGCGAGCAGTACTTC
NA,TRBJ1-2,TRBV5-4,NA,CASSLTRTVYGYTF,TGTGCCAGCAGCCTCACGCGGACAGTCTATGGCTACACCTTC
TRBD2,TRBJ2-3,TRBV7-9,NA,CASSLLTSGTDTQYF,TGTGCCAGCAGCTTATTGACTAGCGGGACGGATACGCAGTATTTT
NA,TRBJ2-1,TRBV28,NA,CASSFADNFHQFF,TGTGCCAGCAGTTTTGCCGACAACTTTCACCAGTTCTTC
TRBD1,TRBJ2-7,TRBV11-2,NA,CASSLGGTGGGYEQYF,TGTGCCAGCAGCTTAGGAGGGACAGGGGGCGGGTACGAGCAGTACTTC
NA,TRBJ2-5,TRBV28,NA,CASSTSQETQYF,TGTGCCAGCAGTACGAGTCAAGAGACCCAGTACTTC
NA,TRBJ1-5,TRBV2,NA,CASSATVGQHF,TGTGCCAGCAGCGCTACGGTGGGCCAGCATTTT
TRBD2,TRBJ2-1,TRBV5-1,NA,CASKRAGGLDEQFF,TGCGCCAGCAAACGGGCGGGAGGTTTGGATGAGCAGTTCTTC
TRBD1,TRBJ2-7,TRBV28,NA,CASREGARYEQYF,TGTGCCAGCAGAGAGGGGGCTCGGTATGAGCAGTACTTC
NA,TRBJ2-2,TRBV4-1,NA,CASSQHVTGGDTGELFF,TGCGCCAGCAGCCAACACGTCACAGGGGGGGACACCGGGGAGCTGTTTTTT
TRBD1,TRBJ2-7,TRBV28,once,CASSTPGQGGSYEQYF,TGTGCCAGCAGTACCCCAGGACAGGGAGGCTCCTACGAGCAGTACTTC
NA,TRBJ2-5,TRBV15,NA,CATSRPWAGRAQETQYF,TGTGCCACCAGCAGGCCTTGGGCAGGGAGAGCCCAAGAGACCCAGTACTTC
TRBD2,TRBJ2-7,TRBV28,NA,CASIAGGVYEQYF,TGTGCCAGTATAGCGGGAGGTGTCTACGAGCAGTACTTC
TRBD2,TRBJ2-1,TRBV27,NA,CASREPGLAHEQFF,TGTGCCAGCAGGGAACCGGGACTAGCTCATGAGCAGTTCTTC
TRBD2,TRBJ2-1,TRBV28,once,CASSIAGGGSYNEQFF,TGTGCCAGCTCGATAGCGGGAGGGGGCTCCTACAATGAGCAGTTCTTC
NA,TRBJ1-2,TRBV28,NA,CASLRGFPLLSGYTF,TGTGCCAGCCTGAGGGGGTTTCCGCTATTATCTGGCTACACCTTC
NA,TRBJ2-2,TRBV5-1,once,CASSLDAGLNTGELFF,TGCGCCAGCAGCTTGGATGCGGGACTGAACACCGGGGAGCTGTTTTTT
NA,TRBJ2-2,TRBV11-2,NA,CASSPVLSTGELFF,TGTGCCAGCAGCCCGGTTTTGAGCACCGGGGAGCTGTTTTTT
NA,TRBJ2-5,TRBV28,NA,CASSPRTAWETQYF,TGTGCCAGCAGTCCAAGGACAGCCTGGGAGACCCAGTACTTC
NA,TRBJ1-3,TRBV27,NA,CASRIGFDKNSGNTIYF,TGTGCCAGCAGAATAGGCTTTGACAAAAATTCTGGAAACACCATATATTTT
TRBD1,TRBJ2-7,TRBV7-8,NA,CASSSPGQGTYEQYF,TGTGCCAGCAGCTCCCCGGGACAGGGGACCTACGAGCAGTACTTC
TRBD1,TRBJ2-7,TRBV28,few,CASSLDRAYEQYF,TGTGCCAGCAGTTTAGACAGGGCCTACGAGCAGTACTTC
TRBD1,TRBJ1-1,TRBV28,NA,CASRTGGANGATEAFF,TGTGCCAGCAGAACAGGGGGCGCGAATGGAGCCACTGAAGCTTTCTTT
NA,TRBJ1-2,TRBV6-6,once,CASSYSPGANYGYTF,TGTGCCAGCAGTTACTCGCCAGGGGCTAACTATGGCTACACCTTC
NA,TRBJ1-1,TRBV5-1,few,CASSLAGHSNTEAFF,TGCGCCAGCAGCTTGGCGGGACACTCTAACACTGAAGCTTTCTTT
NA,TRBJ1-2,TRBV7-3,NA,CASSPSGTAYGYTF,TGTGCCAGCAGCCCGTCCGGGACGGCCTATGGCTACACCTTC
NA,TRBJ1-1,TRBV27,NA,CASSLHRVSTEAFF,TGTGCCAGCAGTTTACATAGGGTGTCCACTGAAGCTTTCTTT
NA,TRBJ2-1,TRBV5-4,NA,CASSLTADRNEQFF,TGTGCCAGCAGCTTGACGGCCGACCGAAATGAGCAGTTCTTC
NA,TRBJ2-3,TRBV5-1,NA,CASGTALGTDTQYF,TGCGCCAGCGGTACGGCCCTTGGCACAGATACGCAGTATTTT
TRBD2,TRBJ2-2,TRBV9,NA,CASRSGGSGSTGELFF,TGTGCCAGCAGATCGGGAGGGTCGGGGAGCACCGGGGAGCTGTTTTTT
NA,TRBJ1-1,TRBV11-2,NA,CASSFRGIMNTEAFF,TGTGCCAGCAGCTTTCGCGGAATCATGAACACTGAAGCTTTCTTT
NA,TRBJ1-4,TRBV6-6,NA,CASSYIGSGRKKLFF,TGTGCCAGCAGTTATATCGGTAGTGGACGTAAAAAACTGTTTTTT
TRBD2,TRBJ2-7,TRBV5-6,NA,CASSPGLAGVEQYF,TGTGCCAGCAGCCCCGGACTAGCGGGAGTCGAGCAGTACTTC
NA,TRBJ2-7,TRBV6-5,NA,CASSFTGNDEQYF,TGTGCCAGCAGTTTCACAGGGAACGACGAGCAGTACTTC